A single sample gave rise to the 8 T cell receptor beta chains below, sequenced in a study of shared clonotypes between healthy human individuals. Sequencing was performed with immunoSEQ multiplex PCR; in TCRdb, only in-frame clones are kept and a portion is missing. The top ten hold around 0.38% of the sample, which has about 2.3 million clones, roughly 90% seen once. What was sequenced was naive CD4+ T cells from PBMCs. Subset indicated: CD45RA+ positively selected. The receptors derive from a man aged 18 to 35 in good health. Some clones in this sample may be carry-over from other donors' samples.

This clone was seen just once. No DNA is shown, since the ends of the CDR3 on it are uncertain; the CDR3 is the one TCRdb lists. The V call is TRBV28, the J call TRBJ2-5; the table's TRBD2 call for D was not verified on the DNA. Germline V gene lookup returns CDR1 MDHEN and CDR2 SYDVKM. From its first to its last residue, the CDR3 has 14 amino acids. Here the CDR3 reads CASSFGEGYYEQYF.

The DNA for the CDR3 is TGCGCCAGCAGTCAATCATCAGGGGGCTTTAACACTGAAGCTTTCTTT. It encodes CASSQSSGGFNTEAFF. The rearrangement uses TRBV23-1 and TRBJ1-1, with 8 bases identical to TRBD1. TRBV23-1 carries the ORF label, with uncertain function. This CDR3 has 16 residues. V trimming: 0 bases; J trimming: 2 bases; junction bases outside the gene matches: 5.

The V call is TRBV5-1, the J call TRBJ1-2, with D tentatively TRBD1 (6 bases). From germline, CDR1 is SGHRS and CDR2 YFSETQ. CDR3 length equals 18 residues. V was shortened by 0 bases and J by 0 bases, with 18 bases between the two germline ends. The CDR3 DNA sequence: TGCGCCAGCAGCTTGGGCCTGCAGACAGGCAGAGCTAACTATGGCTACACCTTC. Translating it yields CASSLGLQTGRANYGYTF. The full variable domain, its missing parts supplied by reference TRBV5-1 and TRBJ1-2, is KAGVTQTPRYLIKTRGQQVTLSCSPISGHRSVSWYQQTPGQGLQFLFEYFSETQRNKGNFPGRFSGRQFSNSRSEMNVSTLELGDSALYLCASSLGLQTGRANYGYTFGSGTRLTVV.

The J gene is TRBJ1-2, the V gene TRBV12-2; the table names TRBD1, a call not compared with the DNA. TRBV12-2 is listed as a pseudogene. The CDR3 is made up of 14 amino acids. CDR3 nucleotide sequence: TGTGCAAGTCGCTTTCCAGTTACTAACTATGGCTACACCTTC. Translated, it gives CASRFPVTNYGYTF.

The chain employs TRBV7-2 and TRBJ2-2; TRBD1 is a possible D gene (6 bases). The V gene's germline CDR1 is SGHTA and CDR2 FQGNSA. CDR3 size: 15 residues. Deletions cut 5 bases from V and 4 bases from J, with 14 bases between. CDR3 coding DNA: TGTGCCAGCAGCCAGGGGTACAGGGCCACCGGGGAGCTGTTTTTT. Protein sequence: CASSQGYRATGELFF. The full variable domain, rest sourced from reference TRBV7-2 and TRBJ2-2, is GAGVSQSPSNKVTEKGKDVELRCDPISGHTALYWYRQSLGQGLEFLIYFQGNSAPDKSGLPSDRFSAERTGGSVSTLTIQRTQQEDSAVYLCASSQGYRATGELFFGEGSRLTVL.

Here the CDR3 reads CASSFIYHYEQYF. Written as DNA, the CDR3 is TGTGCCAGCAGCTTTATCTACCACTACGAGCAGTACTTC. The J gene is TRBJ2-7, the V gene TRBV5-4, with no clear D. The germline V gene has CDR1 SGHNT and CDR2 YYREEE (reference sequence). The CDR3 has 13 amino acids. V gave up 2 bases and J gave up 3 bases, with 9 bases separating them.

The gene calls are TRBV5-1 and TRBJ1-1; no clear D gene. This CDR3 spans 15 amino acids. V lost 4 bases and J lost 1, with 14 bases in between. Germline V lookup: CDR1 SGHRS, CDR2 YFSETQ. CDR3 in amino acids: CASSIPREENTEAFF. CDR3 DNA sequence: TGCGCCAGCAGCATCCCTAGGGAGGAGAACACTGAAGCTTTCTTT. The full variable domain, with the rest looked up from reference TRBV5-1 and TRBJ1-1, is KAGVTQTPRYLIKTRGQQVTLSCSPISGHRSVSWYQQTPGQGLQFLFEYFSETQRNKGNFPGRFSGRQFSNSRSEMNVSTLELGDSALYLCASSIPREENTEAFFGQGTRLTVV.

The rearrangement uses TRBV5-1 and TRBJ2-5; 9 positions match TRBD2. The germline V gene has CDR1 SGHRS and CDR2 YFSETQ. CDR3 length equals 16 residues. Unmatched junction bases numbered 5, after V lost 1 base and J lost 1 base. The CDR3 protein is CASSLFVAGVQETQYF. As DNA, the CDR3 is TGCGCCAGCAGCTTGTTTGTAGCGGGAGTCCAAGAGACCCAGTACTTC.